The 18 T cell receptor beta chains presented below share a single source sample, sequenced in a study of shared clonotypes between healthy human individuals. TCRdb keeps only in-frame clones here, not all; method: immunoSEQ multiplex PCR. The sample has roughly 2,000,000 clones, about 95% seen once. CD8 cells regarded as naive lacked CD45RO, were positively chosen for CCR7, and omitted terminally differentiated effector memory CD45RA+ cells. The material sequenced was naive CD8+ T cells sorted from blood. These receptors originate from a man younger than 35 in good health.

The chain links TRBV18 to TRBJ2-7; D not certain. The germline V gene encodes CDR1 KGHSH and CDR2 LQKENI. The CDR3 runs to 15 residues. Trimming left V 5 bases short and J 0 bases short, with 14 bases between. The CDR3: CASSSLSRYSYEQYF. The CDR3 DNA is TGTGCCAGCTCAAGTCTAAGCCGCTACTCCTACGAGCAGTACTTC.

The J gene is TRBJ1-4, the V gene TRBV28; 7 bases map to TRBD1. Per germline, CDR1 MDHEN and CDR2 SYDVKM. The CDR3 spans 16 residues. J was trimmed by 3 bases and V by 4 bases; bases with no gene match: 8. The CDR3 DNA reads TGTGCCAGCAGTTCTGACAGGGAGGAATCTAATGAAAAACTGTTTTTT. Translated, it gives CASSSDREESNEKLFF.

The chain joins TRBV6-1 to TRBJ1-5; D gene unclear. The germline V and J ends were trimmed by 4 bases and 5 bases, with 12 bases remaining between them. Germline lookup yields CDR1 MNHNS and CDR2 SASEGT. The CDR3 totals 14 residues. CDR3 nucleotides: TGTGCCAGCAGTGTTTGGGCCAGAGATCAGCCCCAGCATTTT. Its protein is CASSVWARDQPQHF.

Comment on this clone: The same CDR3 is also encoded by other DNA sequences in this sample. CDR3 amino acids: CASSLQGAGNTIYF. In DNA, the CDR3 is TGTGCCAGCAGCTTACAGGGGGCTGGAAACACCATATATTTT. J is TRBJ1-3 and V is TRBV5-4; 8 bases agree with TRBD1. CDR1 and CDR2 (germline): SGHNT, YYREEE (reference sequence). The CDR3 sequence is 14 residues long. With 2 bases clipped from V and 2 bases from J, the junction kept 0 bases outside the gene matches.

This chain uses TRBV10-1 with TRBJ2-1; D is tentatively TRBD1 or TRBD2 (5 bases each). The CDR3 sequence is 14 residues long. With 2 bases removed from V and 4 bases from J, the gap between germline ends came to 9 bases. The germline V gene has CDR1 WNHNN and CDR2 SYGVQD (reference sequence). The CDR3 DNA follows: TGCGCCAGCAGTGAGCGGGGCGGGTACAATGAGCAGTTCTTC. Translating gives CASSERGGYNEQFF.

J is TRBJ1-2 and V is TRBV11-2, with 7 bases identical to TRBD1. CDR3 size: 16 residues. Germline V gene data show CDR1 as SGHAT and CDR2 as FQNNGV. The V gene end was trimmed by 1 base and the J gene end by 4 bases; junction bases not matched to a gene: 9. CDR3 residues: CASSLGDRPIAYGYTF. In DNA form, the CDR3 reads TGTGCCAGCAGCTTAGGGGACAGACCTATCGCCTATGGCTACACCTTC.

CDR3 protein: CASSSTANEQFF. The DNA for the CDR3 is TGTGCCAGCAGCTCCACTGCCAATGAGCAGTTCTTC. The chain recombines TRBV11-2 with TRBJ2-1; D call uncertain. The CDR3 runs to 12 residues. V dropped 4 bases and J dropped 6 bases, with 7 bases sitting between them. Germline CDR1 and CDR2: SGHAT and FQNNGV.

V usage is TRBV10-3 and J usage is TRBJ1-1; D may be TRBD1 (6 bases). Germline CDR1 and CDR2: ENHRY and SYGVKD. The CDR3 totals 15 residues. Deletions cut 5 bases from V and 8 bases from J, with 21 bases between. CDR3: CAISQGTGFTDEAFF. For the CDR3, the DNA is TGTGCCATCAGTCAGGGGACGGGATTCACTGACGAAGCTTTCTTT.

This chain uses TRBV6-5 with TRBJ1-2; TRBD1 might be the D (6 bases). Germline V gene lookup returns CDR1 MNHEY and CDR2 SVGAGI. Trimming stripped 5 bases from V and 4 bases from J, with 11 bases between. The length of the CDR3 is 13 residues. The CDR3, as DNA: TGTGCCAGCAGTGAAGGGGGTGGCTATGGCTACACCTTC. Amino acids: CASSEGGGYGYTF.

This chain joins TRBV14 and TRBJ1-1; maybe TRBD1 (5 bases). V lost 4 bases and J lost 5, with 20 bases in between. This CDR3 has 16 amino acids. The germline CDR1 and CDR2 sequences are SGHDN and FVKESK. CDR3 DNA sequence: TGTGCCAGCAGCCCCCCTATGGAGGGGCTGGGAACTGAAGCTTTCTTT. It codes for CASSPPMEGLGTEAFF.

With respect to this clone: This CDR3 is also generated by other DNA sequences in the sample. The rearrangement joins TRBV4-3 to TRBJ1-2; D unresolved. This CDR3 contains 14 residues. V dropped 0 bases and J dropped 0 bases, with 5 bases sitting between them. Germline CDR1 reads LGHNA; CDR2 reads YSLEER. As DNA, the CDR3 is TGCGCCAGCAGCCAAGATTTAGCTAACTATGGCTACACCTTC. Amino acid sequence: CASSQDLANYGYTF.

The chain recombines TRBV7-6 with TRBJ2-2; D not certain. Germline V lookup: CDR1 SGHVS, CDR2 FNYEAQ. The CDR3 is made up of 13 amino acids. V was clipped by 7 bases and J by 0 bases, with 6 bases between them. The CDR3 region is CASIGANTGELFF. In DNA form, the CDR3 reads TGTGCCAGCATCGGCGCGAACACCGGGGAGCTGTTTTTT.

This clone was counted a single time. The chain couples TRBV4-2 to TRBJ2-7; D not certain. Germline V gene lookup returns CDR1 LGHNA and CDR2 YNFKEQ. Between the trimmed V and J ends, which lost 0 bases and 5 bases, there was a span of 5 bases. There are 12 residues in the CDR3. The CDR3 sequence is CASSQEPHEQYF. In nucleotides, the CDR3 is TGTGCCAGCAGCCAAGAGCCCCACGAGCAGTACTTC.

CDR3 DNA sequence: TGTGCCAGCAGTTTATTCGTACAGGGACACTATGGCTACACCTTC. Amino acids: CASSLFVQGHYGYTF. This chain uses TRBV28 with TRBJ1-2; D is possibly TRBD1 (6 bases). Looked up from germline, CDR1 is MDHEN and CDR2 is SYDVKM. V lost 1 base and J lost 3, with 12 bases in between. The CDR3 is 15 residues long.

The chain links TRBV25-1 to TRBJ1-2; the D is unclear. V was shortened by 0 bases and J by 0 bases, with 8 bases between the two germline ends. The germline V gene has CDR1 MGHDK and CDR2 SYGVNS. CDR3 length: 15 residues. This CDR3 is CASSEYEVPNYGYTF. The CDR3 region has the DNA TGTGCCAGCAGTGAATATGAGGTCCCTAACTATGGCTACACCTTC.

The chain is built from TRBV2 and TRBJ1-1; no clear D gene. Germline V CDR1 and CDR2: SNHLY, FYNNEI. This CDR3 comprises 14 residues. The V and J ends lost 6 bases and 0 bases respectively, with 11 bases between them. CDR3 in amino acids: CASRVLKMNTEAFF. In DNA, the CDR3 is TGTGCCAGCAGGGTCCTCAAGATGAACACTGAAGCTTTCTTT. The full variable domain, completed using reference TRBV2 and TRBJ1-1, is EPEVTQTPSHQVTQMGQEVILRCVPISNHLYFYWYRQILGQKVEFLVSFYNNEISEKSEIFDDQFSVERPDGSNFTLKIRSTKLEDSAMYFCASRVLKMNTEAFFGQGTRLTVV.

CDR3 amino acids: CASAGRIHFGEQYF. CDR3 nucleotide sequence: TGTGCCAGCGCCGGGAGGATCCACTTCGGGGAGCAGTACTTC. V is TRBV27 and J is TRBJ2-7, with TRBD2 identical over 7 bases. This CDR3 spans 14 amino acids. CDR1 is MNHEY and CDR2 is SMNVEV in the germline V gene (reference sequence). V lost 8 bases, J lost 7 bases, and 14 bases stayed unmatched.

The V call is TRBV13, the J call TRBJ1-5; TRBD1 matches at 10 bases. The CDR3 consists of 16 residues. The germline gives CDR1 PRHDT, CDR2 FYEKMQ (reference sequence). The ends lost 3 bases at V and 0 bases at J; junction bases unmatched: 2. This CDR3 is CASSLGQGFSNQPQHF. The CDR3 DNA is TGTGCCAGCAGCTTGGGACAGGGGTTTAGCAATCAGCCCCAGCATTTT.